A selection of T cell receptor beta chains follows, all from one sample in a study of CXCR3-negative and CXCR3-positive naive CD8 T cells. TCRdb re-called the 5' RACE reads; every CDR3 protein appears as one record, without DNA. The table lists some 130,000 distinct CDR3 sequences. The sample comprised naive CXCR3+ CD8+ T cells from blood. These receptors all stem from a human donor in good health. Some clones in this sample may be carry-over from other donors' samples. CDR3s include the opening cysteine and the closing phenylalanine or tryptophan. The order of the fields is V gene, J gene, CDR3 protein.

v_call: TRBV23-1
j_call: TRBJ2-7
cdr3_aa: CASSQSGGTPREQYF

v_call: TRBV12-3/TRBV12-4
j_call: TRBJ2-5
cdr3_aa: CASRPIDPKTQYF

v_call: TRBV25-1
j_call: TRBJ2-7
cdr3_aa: CASSEGRGWTYEQYF

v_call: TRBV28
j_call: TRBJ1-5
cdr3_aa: CASSLWGQATNQPQHF

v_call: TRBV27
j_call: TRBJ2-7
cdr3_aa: CASSLIPLGEQYF

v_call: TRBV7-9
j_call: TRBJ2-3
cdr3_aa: CASSFRDGRTDTQYF

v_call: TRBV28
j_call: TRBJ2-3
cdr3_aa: CASSLTAGGNTDTQYF

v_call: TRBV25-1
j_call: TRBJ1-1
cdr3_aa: CASSESPVEAFF

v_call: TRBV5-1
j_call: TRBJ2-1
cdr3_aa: CASSFVSDNEQFF

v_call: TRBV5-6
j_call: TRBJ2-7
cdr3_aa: CASSEDRGYEQYF

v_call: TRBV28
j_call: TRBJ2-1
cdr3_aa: CASSFQRASNEQFF

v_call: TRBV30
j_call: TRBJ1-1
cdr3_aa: CAWSHGGGQTEAFF

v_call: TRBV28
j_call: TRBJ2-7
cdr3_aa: CASSLAGDTNYEQYF

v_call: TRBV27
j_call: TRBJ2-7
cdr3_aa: CASSLIGQDEQYF

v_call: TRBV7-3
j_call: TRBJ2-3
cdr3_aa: CASSSLVVEGSTTDTQYF

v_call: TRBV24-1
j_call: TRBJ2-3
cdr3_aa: CATSPIPRTGGTDTQYF

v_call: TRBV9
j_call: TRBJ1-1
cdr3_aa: CASSPGRLNTEAFF

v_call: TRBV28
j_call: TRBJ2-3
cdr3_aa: CASTLSLRWGLSTDTQYF

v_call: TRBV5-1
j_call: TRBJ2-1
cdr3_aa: CASSLVAAPSYNEQFF

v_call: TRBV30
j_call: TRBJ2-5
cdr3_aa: CAWSTGTGGSQYF

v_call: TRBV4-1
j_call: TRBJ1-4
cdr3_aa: CASSQGPGTDEKLFF

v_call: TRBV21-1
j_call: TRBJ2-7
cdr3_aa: CASSPMAGAPYEQYF

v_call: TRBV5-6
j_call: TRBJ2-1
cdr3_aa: CASSLVRASYNEQFF

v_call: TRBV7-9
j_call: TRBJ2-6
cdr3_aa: CASSLSLAGNSGANVLTF

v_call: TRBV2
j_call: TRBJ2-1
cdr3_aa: CASVGPTGLFF

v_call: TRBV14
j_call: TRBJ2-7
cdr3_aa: CASSQFSPLGGQYF

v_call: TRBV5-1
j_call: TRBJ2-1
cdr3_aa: CASTWDSSSYNEQFF

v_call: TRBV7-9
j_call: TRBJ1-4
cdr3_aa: CASTPDRGQMPEKLFF

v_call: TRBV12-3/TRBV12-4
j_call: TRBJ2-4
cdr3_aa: CASRATGALAKNIQYF

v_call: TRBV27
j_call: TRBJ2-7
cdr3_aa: CASTTTVPGLASYEQYF

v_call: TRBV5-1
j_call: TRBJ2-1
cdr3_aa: CASSERGVYEQFF

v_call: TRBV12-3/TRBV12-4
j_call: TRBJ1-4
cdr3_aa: CASSFNVARVTEKLFF

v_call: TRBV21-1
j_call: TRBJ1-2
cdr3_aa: CASRGSGGLNYGYTF

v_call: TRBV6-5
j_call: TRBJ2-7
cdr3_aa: CASSYSMAGYEQYF

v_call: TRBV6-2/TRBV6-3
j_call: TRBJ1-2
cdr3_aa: CASSYTQASGYTF

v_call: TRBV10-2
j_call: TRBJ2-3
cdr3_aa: CASSPSSGYTDTQYF

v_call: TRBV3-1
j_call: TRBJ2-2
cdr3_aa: CASSHEGPLTSGELFF

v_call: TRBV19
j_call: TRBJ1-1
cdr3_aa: CASNHRVNTEAFF

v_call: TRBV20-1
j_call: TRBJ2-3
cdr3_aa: CSASPLAVNTDTQYF

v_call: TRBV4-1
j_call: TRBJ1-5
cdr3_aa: CASSQDFRQGSNQPQHF

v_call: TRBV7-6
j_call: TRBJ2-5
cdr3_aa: CASSTLPPQDSGYQETQYF

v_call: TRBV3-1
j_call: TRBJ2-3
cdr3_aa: CASSQGTRNTDTQYF

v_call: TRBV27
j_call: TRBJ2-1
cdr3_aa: CASSLLGLAPEQFF

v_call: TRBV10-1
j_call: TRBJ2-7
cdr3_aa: CASSDPGGYEQYF

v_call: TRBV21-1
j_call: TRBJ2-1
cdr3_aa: CASSKEPYNEQFF

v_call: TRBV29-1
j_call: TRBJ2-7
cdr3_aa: CSAEVPTSYEQYF

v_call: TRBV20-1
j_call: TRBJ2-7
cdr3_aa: CSVPTGLGEQYF

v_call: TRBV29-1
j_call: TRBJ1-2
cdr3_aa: CSVPDSLGGYTF

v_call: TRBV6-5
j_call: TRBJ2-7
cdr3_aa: CASSFNIEPYEQYF

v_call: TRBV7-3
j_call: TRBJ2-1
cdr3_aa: CASSLMGGPKDEQFF

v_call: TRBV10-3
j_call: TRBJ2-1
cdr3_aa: CAISESGSSSYNEQFF

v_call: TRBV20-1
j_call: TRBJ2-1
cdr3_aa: CSASEGRGFVEQFF

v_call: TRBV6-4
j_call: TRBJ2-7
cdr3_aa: CASSESDSSYEQYF

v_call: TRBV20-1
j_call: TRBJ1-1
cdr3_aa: CSARVGPEAFF

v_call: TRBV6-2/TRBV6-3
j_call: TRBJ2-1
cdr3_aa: CASTLGAPSNEQFF

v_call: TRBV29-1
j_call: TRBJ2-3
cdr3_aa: CSVARRLAGKLTDTQYF

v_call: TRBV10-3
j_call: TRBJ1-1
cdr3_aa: CAISVGGFRSNTEAFF

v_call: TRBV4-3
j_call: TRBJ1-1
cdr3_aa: CASSQDRLMNTEAFF

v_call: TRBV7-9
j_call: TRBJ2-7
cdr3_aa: CASSQVPGQNSYEQYF